Below, 17 T cell receptor beta chains from the same sample are listed, as sequenced in a study of radiotherapy plus CTLA-4 blockade in lung cancer. Repertoires were generated with immunoSEQ multiplex PCR, while TCRdb's copy carries only in-frame clones and drops some. Of around 130,000 clones in the sample, 90% were seen once. The specimen was peripheral blood, collected from a patient treated with radiotherapy plus ipilimumab. All receptors derive from a human donor with non-small cell lung cancer that progressed on radiotherapy plus ipilimumab.

The chain combines TRBV2 with TRBJ2-3; D is unclear. The CDR3 sequence is 12 residues long. V was shortened by 6 bases and J by 13 bases, with 17 bases between the two germline ends. In germline, CDR1 is SNHLY, CDR2 FYNNEI. This CDR3 is CASRADSLTEYF. The CDR3 DNA reads TGTGCCAGCAGGGCAGACTCCTTAACGGAGTATTTT.

V gene TRBV29-1 combines with J gene TRBJ2-1; maybe TRBD1 (5 bases). The germline V and J ends were trimmed by 4 bases and 7 bases, with 14 bases remaining between them. Germline CDR1 reads SQVTM; CDR2 reads ANQGSEA. The CDR3 has 13 residues. CDR3 sequence: CSVVWGNGNEQFF. The CDR3 DNA follows: TGCAGCGTTGTTTGGGGCAACGGGAATGAGCAGTTCTTC.

This rearrangement joins TRBV9 to TRBJ1-2; D unclear. V lost 0 bases and J lost 4, with 10 bases in between. CDR3 length equals 14 residues. CDR1 is SGDLS and CDR2 is YYNGEE in the germline V gene. The CDR3 protein is CASSVEIGSYGYTF. The CDR3 DNA is TGTGCCAGCAGCGTAGAAATAGGTTCCTATGGCTACACCTTC.

V usage is TRBV9 and J usage is TRBJ2-1; 7 nucleotides align to TRBD2. CDR3 length: 17 residues. The germline V gene encodes CDR1 SGDLS and CDR2 YYNGEE. Trimming at V came to 3 bases and at J to 1 base, leaving 10 bases not matched to a gene. The CDR3 is CASSAERGLSSYNEQFF. CDR3 nucleotides: TGTGCCAGCAGCGCGGAAAGGGGACTATCTTCCTACAATGAGCAGTTCTTC.

CDR3 in DNA: TGCGCCAGCAGCTTATCAGGGGGCGACTATGGCTACACCTTC. It codes for CASSLSGGDYGYTF. The gene calls are TRBV5-1 and TRBJ1-2; 8 bases map to TRBD1. This CDR3 has 14 residues. Trimming cost V 2 bases and J 3 bases; bases outside gene matches: 3. The germline V gene encodes CDR1 SGHRS and CDR2 YFSETQ.

The chain is built from TRBV27 and TRBJ1-5, with a tentative D call TRBD1 (6 bases). The V and J ends lost 2 bases and 5 bases respectively, with 10 bases between them. This CDR3 region has 14 residues. Germline V gene sequence: CDR1 MNHEY, CDR2 SMNVEV (reference sequence). The CDR3 nucleotides are TGTGCCAGCAGTTTAAGGGGGGTGGATCAGCCCCAGCATTTT. Its translation is CASSLRGVDQPQHF.

J is TRBJ2-4 and V is TRBV11-3, with D perhaps being TRBD1 or TRBD2 (5 bases each). The germline V and J ends were trimmed by 4 bases and 4 bases, with 8 bases remaining between them. This CDR3 comprises 13 residues. Germline assignment: CDR1 SGHNT and CDR2 YENEEA. In DNA form, the CDR3 reads TGTGCCAGCAGCTCGGGGCAGAAAAACATTCAGTACTTC. Its protein is CASSSGQKNIQYF.

The chain combines TRBV13 with TRBJ1-4; the D is unclear. The CDR3 is made up of 14 amino acids. V lost 4 bases and J lost 6, with 12 bases in between. Germline lookup yields CDR1 PRHDT and CDR2 FYEKMQ (reference sequence). This CDR3 reads CASSSRRPDEKLFF. Written as DNA, the CDR3 is TGTGCCAGCAGCTCGCGACGCCCGGATGAAAAACTGTTTTTT.

V and J are TRBV29-1 and TRBJ2-1; D is perhaps TRBD2 (6 bases). Germline assignment: CDR1 SQVTM and CDR2 ANQGSEA. The V end was cut by 6 bases, the J end by 7 bases, with 16 bases between. This CDR3 has 13 residues. CDR3 sequence: CSVGERARNEQFF. CDR3 bases: TGCAGCGTCGGAGAGCGGGCCCGTAATGAGCAGTTCTTC.

A single count supports this clone. The rearrangement joins TRBV7-9 to TRBJ2-2; 7 bases match TRBD2. The junction had 13 bases not matched to a gene; V was cut back by 5 bases and J by 1 base. From germline, CDR1 is SEHNR and CDR2 FQNEAQ (reference sequence). The CDR3 extends over 18 amino acids. In DNA, the CDR3 is TGTGCCAGCAGCCTGACGTGGGACTACACAGAGAACACCGGGGAGCTGTTTTTT. Its protein is CASSLTWDYTENTGELFF.

This rearrangement joins TRBV5-4 to TRBJ2-5; D not resolved. Trimming took off 3 bases at V and 3 bases at J, with 9 bases between the two ends. Germline lookup yields CDR1 SGHNT and CDR2 YYREEE (reference sequence). The CDR3 is made up of 13 amino acids. CDR3 in amino acids: CASSSRVKETQYF. In DNA, the CDR3 is TGTGCCAGCAGCTCACGGGTCAAAGAGACCCAGTACTTC.

The gene calls are TRBV5-1 and TRBJ2-7; the match to TRBD1 covers 9 bases. From germline, CDR1 is SGHRS and CDR2 YFSETQ. J gave up 0 bases and V 2 bases, and 6 bases lay outside the gene matches. This CDR3 comprises 16 residues. For the CDR3, the DNA is TGCGCCAGCAGCTTCCATGGACAGGGGCCCTCCTACGAGCAGTACTTC. It specifies CASSFHGQGPSYEQYF. The full variable domain, in which reference TRBV5-1 and TRBJ2-7 provide the parts outside the CDR3, is KAGVTQTPRYLIKTRGQQVTLSCSPISGHRSVSWYQQTPGQGLQFLFEYFSETQRNKGNFPGRFSGRQFSNSRSEMNVSTLELGDSALYLCASSFHGQGPSYEQYFGPGTRLTVT.

V gene TRBV28 combines with J gene TRBJ1-2; no reliable D call. CDR1 and CDR2 (germline): MDHEN, SYDVKM. CDR3 size: 11 residues. Trimming pared 3 bases from V and 6 bases from J, leaving 5 bases between. In DNA form, the CDR3 reads TGTGCCAGCAGTTTCCAGGATGGCTACACCTTC. It is translated as CASSFQDGYTF.

The chain uses TRBV6-4 and TRBJ1-5; 8 bases fit TRBD1. Germline V gene lookup returns CDR1 MRHNA and CDR2 SNTAGT. The CDR3 loop spans 16 amino acids. The J segment lost 6 bases and the V segment lost 5 bases, leaving 12 bases of the junction unmatched. DNA for the CDR3: TGTGCCAGCAGTAAAAACAGGGGGGTAGGGGGTCAGCCCCAGCATTTT. It yields the protein CASSKNRGVGGQPQHF.

Written as DNA, the CDR3 is TGTGCCAGCAGTGCCGGGGTGAACACTGAAGCTTTCTTT. It encodes CASSAGVNTEAFF. This chain uses TRBV6-1 with TRBJ1-1; D is unresolved. Trimming pared 4 bases from V and 0 bases from J, leaving 6 bases between. The CDR3 covers 13 residues. Germline V gives CDR1 MNHNS, CDR2 SASEGT.

The rearrangement links TRBV12-5 to TRBJ1-1; 7 nucleotides align to TRBD1. Looked up from germline, CDR1 is LGHNT and CDR2 is FRNRAP. The J segment lost 7 bases and the V segment lost 10 bases, leaving 6 bases of the junction unmatched. The CDR3 runs to 11 residues. The CDR3 coding sequence is TGTGCTACCGGGTACAGGGGTGAAGCTTTCTTT. Translating gives CATGYRGEAFF. Full variable domain (rest looked up from reference TRBV12-5 and TRBJ1-1): DARVTQTPRHKVTEMGQEVTMRCQPILGHNTVFWYRQTMMQGLELLAYFRNRAPLDDSGMPKDRFSAEMPDATLATLKIQPSEPRDSAVYFCATGYRGEAFFGQGTRLTVV.

The chain joins TRBV5-1 to TRBJ2-1; no reliable D call. The CDR3 is made up of 12 amino acids. The ends were cut back, 5 bases at V and 6 bases at J, with 9 bases in the middle. Looked up from germline, CDR1 is SGHRS and CDR2 is YFSETQ. The CDR3 sequence: CASSIGPNEQFF. The CDR3 DNA is TGCGCCAGCAGTATAGGTCCCAATGAGCAGTTCTTC.